These T cell receptor beta chains were read from a single sample in a study of cytomegalovirus exposure and HLA in healthy donors. Produced via immunoSEQ multiplex PCR; TCRdb's table is partial and in-frame only. Its table records about 77,000 clones. Sequenced sample: PBMCs. The receptors here all came from a man between 45 and 60 years old in good health and CMV-seropositive. Both conserved end residues are part of each CDR3. The D gene is left open where the match is weak.

CDR3 DNA: TGTGCCAGCTCACCAACCGGGACGCAGGGGGAGACCCAGTACTTC; CDR3 protein: CASSPTGTQGETQYF; D gene: NA; J gene: TRBJ2-5; V gene: TRBV18
CDR3 DNA: TGCGCCAGCAGCCCAGGACAGGGCCTGAACACTGAAGCTTTCTTT; CDR3 protein: CASSPGQGLNTEAFF; D gene: TRBD1; J gene: TRBJ1-1; V gene: TRBV5-1
CDR3 DNA: TGTGCCAGCTCGCGGCGGGAAATAGGAGAGACCCAGTACTTC; CDR3 protein: CASSRREIGETQYF; D gene: NA; J gene: TRBJ2-5; V gene: TRBV18
CDR3 DNA: TGTGCCTCGGGATTTGCGAGCACAGATACGCAGTATTTT; CDR3 protein: CASGFASTDTQYF; D gene: NA; J gene: TRBJ2-3; V gene: TRBV30
CDR3 DNA: TGTGCCAGCAGTGACTTCCCAGAAAGTAATGAGCAGTTCTTC; CDR3 protein: CASSDFPESNEQFF; D gene: NA; J gene: TRBJ2-1; V gene: TRBV6-4
CDR3 DNA: TGTGCCAGCAGTGAACCGGGACAAGGAAAACTGTTTTTT; CDR3 protein: CASSEPGQGKLFF; D gene: NA; J gene: TRBJ1-4; V gene: TRBV6-1
CDR3 DNA: TGCGCCAGCAGCTACGAACTCGGACAGGGGGGGGAGCAGTACTTC; CDR3 protein: CASSYELGQGGEQYF; D gene: TRBD1; J gene: TRBJ2-7; V gene: TRBV5-1
CDR3 DNA: TGTGCCAGCAGACTTCCGGGACAAGGAACGATCGAGCAGTACTTC; CDR3 protein: CASRLPGQGTIEQYF; D gene: NA; J gene: TRBJ2-7; V gene: TRBV6-1
CDR3 DNA: TGCGCCAGCAGCTTGTGGGGCAGCGACGAGCAGTACTTC; CDR3 protein: CASSLWGSDEQYF; D gene: NA; J gene: TRBJ2-7; V gene: TRBV5-1
CDR3 DNA: TGTGCCAGCAGCTGGAGGGGTCTCCTCGGGGATGAGCAGTTCTTC; CDR3 protein: CASSWRGLLGDEQFF; D gene: NA; J gene: TRBJ2-1; V gene: TRBV5-6
CDR3 DNA: TGCGCCAGCAGCCTCTCCGACAGGGCCGGCAATCAGCCCCAGCATTTT; CDR3 protein: CASSLSDRAGNQPQHF; D gene: TRBD1; J gene: TRBJ1-5; V gene: TRBV4-1
CDR3 DNA: TGTGCCAGCTCCTCGACAGGGGCGAACTATGGCTACACCTTC; CDR3 protein: CASSSTGANYGYTF; D gene: TRBD1; J gene: TRBJ1-2; V gene: TRBV7-9
CDR3 DNA: TGCGCCAGCAGCCGCGAGGGCTACAATGAGCAGTTCTTC; CDR3 protein: CASSREGYNEQFF; D gene: NA; J gene: TRBJ2-1; V gene: TRBV5-1
CDR3 DNA: TGTGCCAGCCGACAGGGGGCGGGCAGTGAGCAGTTCTTC; CDR3 protein: CASRQGAGSEQFF; D gene: TRBD1; J gene: TRBJ2-1; V gene: TRBV27
CDR3 DNA: TGCGCCAGCAGCTTGTCGGGGGACTATGGCTACACCTTC; CDR3 protein: CASSLSGDYGYTF; D gene: NA; J gene: TRBJ1-2; V gene: TRBV5-1
CDR3 DNA: TGTGCCAGCAGCCCCGGACAGGTTACCCTGAACACTGAAGCTTTCTTT; CDR3 protein: CASSPGQVTLNTEAFF; D gene: TRBD1; J gene: TRBJ1-1; V gene: TRBV7-2
CDR3 DNA: TGCGCCAGCAGCGGCGGGACAGCCGAAGAGACCCAGTACTTC; CDR3 protein: CASSGGTAEETQYF; D gene: NA; J gene: TRBJ2-5; V gene: TRBV5-1
CDR3 DNA: TGTGCCAGCAGTGAATGGCACGGGGGGACCTCTGGAAACACCATATATTTT; CDR3 protein: CASSEWHGGTSGNTIYF; D gene: NA; J gene: TRBJ1-3; V gene: TRBV6-1
CDR3 DNA: TGTGCCAGCAGTTACTCTGGGCCCAGGGGGCAATACGAGCAGTACTTC; CDR3 protein: CASSYSGPRGQYEQYF; D gene: TRBD1; J gene: TRBJ2-7; V gene: TRBV6-6
CDR3 DNA: TGTGCCATCAGCCCGACTAGCGGGGGGCTCACAGATACGCAGTATTTT; CDR3 protein: CAISPTSGGLTDTQYF; D gene: TRBD2; J gene: TRBJ2-3; V gene: TRBV10-3
CDR3 DNA: TGTGCCAGCAGTTCGGGACAGGGCGCAAACACCGGGGAGCTGTTTTTT; CDR3 protein: CASSSGQGANTGELFF; D gene: TRBD1; J gene: TRBJ2-2; V gene: TRBV6-6
CDR3 DNA: TGTGCCAGTAGTCTGGACAGCTACGAGCAGTACTTC; CDR3 protein: CASSLDSYEQYF; D gene: NA; J gene: TRBJ2-7; V gene: TRBV19
CDR3 DNA: TGTGCCAGCAGCTTGAACAGAAACACCGGGGAGCTGTTTTTT; CDR3 protein: CASSLNRNTGELFF; D gene: NA; J gene: TRBJ2-2; V gene: TRBV5-6
CDR3 DNA: TGTGCCCAAAGTAAGTTGGAGGGTCTAGCGGTTAGCACAGATACGCAGTATTTT; CDR3 protein: CAQSKLEGLAVSTDTQYF; D gene: TRBD2; J gene: TRBJ2-3; V gene: TRBV19
CDR3 DNA: TGTGCCACCAGCAGAGATAAGGTGGACAGAATGCCCTATAGCAATCAGCCCCAGCATTTT; CDR3 protein: CATSRDKVDRMPYSNQPQHF; D gene: NA; J gene: TRBJ1-5; V gene: TRBV15
CDR3 DNA: TGTGCCAGTAGTATCGGTGGGGGACAACCTTCTTCCGAGCAGTACTTC; CDR3 protein: CASSIGGGQPSSEQYF; D gene: NA; J gene: TRBJ2-7; V gene: TRBV19
CDR3 DNA: TGTGCCAGCAGCTTAGGTAGCCGGGCGGGAGCTCGGGAGACCCAGTACTTC; CDR3 protein: CASSLGSRAGARETQYF; D gene: TRBD2; J gene: TRBJ2-5; V gene: TRBV11-2
CDR3 DNA: TGTGCCAGCACACAGGGGGGGGCTGAAGCTTTCTTT; CDR3 protein: CASTQGGAEAFF; D gene: TRBD1; J gene: TRBJ1-1; V gene: TRBV28
CDR3 DNA: TGTGCCAGCAGCCCGGGACTAGAATCAGATACGCAGTATTTT; CDR3 protein: CASSPGLESDTQYF; D gene: TRBD2; J gene: TRBJ2-3; V gene: TRBV9
CDR3 DNA: TGTGCCAGCGGAGGCGGCGGGGGCTACACCTTC; CDR3 protein: CASGGGGGYTF; D gene: NA; J gene: TRBJ1-2; V gene: TRBV27
CDR3 DNA: TGCGCCAGCAGCCAAGATTTAGAGCGGAACTCCTACAATGAGCAGTTCTTC; CDR3 protein: CASSQDLERNSYNEQFF; D gene: NA; J gene: TRBJ2-1; V gene: TRBV4-1
CDR3 DNA: TGTGCCTGGGTCATGGACAGGCGCCATAATTCCCCCCTCCACTTT; CDR3 protein: CAWVMDRRHNSPLHF; D gene: TRBD1; J gene: TRBJ1-6; V gene: TRBV30
CDR3 DNA: TGTGCCAGCAGCTTAGGGACAGGGGAGAACACCGGGGAGCTGTTTTTT; CDR3 protein: CASSLGTGENTGELFF; D gene: TRBD1; J gene: TRBJ2-2; V gene: TRBV11-2
CDR3 DNA: TGTGCCAGCAGCTTGGCCAGGATCTATGGCTACACCTTC; CDR3 protein: CASSLARIYGYTF; D gene: NA; J gene: TRBJ1-2; V gene: TRBV5-6
CDR3 DNA: TGTGCCAGCAGCTTAGCGGGCAGAAAGGATGAGCAGTTCTTC; CDR3 protein: CASSLAGRKDEQFF; D gene: NA; J gene: TRBJ2-1; V gene: TRBV7-9